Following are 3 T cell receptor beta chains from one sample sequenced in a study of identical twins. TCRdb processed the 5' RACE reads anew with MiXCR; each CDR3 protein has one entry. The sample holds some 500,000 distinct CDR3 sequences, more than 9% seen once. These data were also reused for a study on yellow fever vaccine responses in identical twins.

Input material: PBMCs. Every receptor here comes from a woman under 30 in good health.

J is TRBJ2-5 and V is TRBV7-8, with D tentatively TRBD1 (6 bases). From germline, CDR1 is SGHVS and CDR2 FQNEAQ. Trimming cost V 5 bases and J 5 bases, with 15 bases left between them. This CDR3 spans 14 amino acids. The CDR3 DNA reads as TGTGCCAGCAGCCGATCAGGGGTGGGCGAGACCCAGTACTTC. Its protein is CASSRSGVGETQYF.

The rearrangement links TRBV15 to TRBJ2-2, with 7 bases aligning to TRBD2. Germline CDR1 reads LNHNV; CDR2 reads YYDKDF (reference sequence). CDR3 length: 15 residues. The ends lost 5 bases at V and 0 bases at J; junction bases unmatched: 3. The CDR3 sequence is CATSGGGANTGELFF. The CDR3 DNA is TGTGCCACCAGCGGGGGAGGGGCGAACACCGGGGAGCTGTTTTTT. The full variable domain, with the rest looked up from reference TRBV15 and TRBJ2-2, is DAMVIQNPRYQVTQFGKPVTLSCSQTLNHNVMYWYQQKSSQAPKLLFHYYDKDFNNEADTPDNFQSRRPNTSFCFLDIRSPGLGDTAMYLCATSGGGANTGELFFGEGSRLTVL.

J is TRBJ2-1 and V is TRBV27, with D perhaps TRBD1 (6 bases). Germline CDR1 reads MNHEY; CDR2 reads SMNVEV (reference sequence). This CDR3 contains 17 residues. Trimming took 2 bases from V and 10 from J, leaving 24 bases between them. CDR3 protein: CASSLVPTGFERSEQFF. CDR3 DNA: TGTGCCAGCAGTTTAGTCCCTACAGGGTTCGAGAGGTCGGAGCAGTTCTTC.